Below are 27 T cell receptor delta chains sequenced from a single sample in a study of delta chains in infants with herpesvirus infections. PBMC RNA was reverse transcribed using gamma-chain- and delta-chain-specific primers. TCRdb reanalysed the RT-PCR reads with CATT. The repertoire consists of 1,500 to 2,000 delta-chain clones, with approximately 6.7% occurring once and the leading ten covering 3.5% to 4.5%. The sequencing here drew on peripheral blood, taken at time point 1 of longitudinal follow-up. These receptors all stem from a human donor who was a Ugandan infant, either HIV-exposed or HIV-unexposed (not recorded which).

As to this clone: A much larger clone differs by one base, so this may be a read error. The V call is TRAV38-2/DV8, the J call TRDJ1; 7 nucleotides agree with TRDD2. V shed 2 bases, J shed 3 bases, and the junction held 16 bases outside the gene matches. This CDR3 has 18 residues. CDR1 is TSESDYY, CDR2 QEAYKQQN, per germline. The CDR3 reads CAYRRVSYETGAADKLIF. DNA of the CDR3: TGTGCTTATAGGAGGGTTTCCTACGAGACGGGGGCCGCCGATAAACTCATCTTT.

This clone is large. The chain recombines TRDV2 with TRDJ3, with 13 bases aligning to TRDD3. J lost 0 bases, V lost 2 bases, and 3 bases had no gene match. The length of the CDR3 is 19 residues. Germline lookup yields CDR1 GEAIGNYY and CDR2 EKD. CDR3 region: CACDKYWGIRSWDTRQMFF. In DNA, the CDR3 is TGTGCCTGTGACAAATACTGGGGGATACGCTCCTGGGACACCCGACAGATGTTTTTC.

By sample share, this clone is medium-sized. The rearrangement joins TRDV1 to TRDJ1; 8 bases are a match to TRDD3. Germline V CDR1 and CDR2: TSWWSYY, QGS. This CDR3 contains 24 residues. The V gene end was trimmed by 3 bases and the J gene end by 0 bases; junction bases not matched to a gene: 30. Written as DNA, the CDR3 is TGTGCTCTTGGGGAGGAAACTTCCTTTCTCTGGGGGAGGAACCACAGATCGTACACCGATAAACTCATCTTT. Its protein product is CALGEETSFLWGRNHRSYTDKLIF.

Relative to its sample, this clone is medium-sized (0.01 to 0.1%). The CDR3 region is CALGEIRVEAPTARHWVRTDKLIF. CDR3 DNA sequence: TGTGCTCTTGGGGAGATTAGGGTTGAGGCTCCTACCGCTCGCCACTGGGTGAGAACCGATAAACTCATCTTT. The rearrangement joins TRDV1 to TRDJ1; D possibly matches TRDD2 or TRDD3 (6 bases each). This CDR3 comprises 24 residues. The V end lost 3 bases, the J end lost 2 bases, and 40 bases lay between the germline ends. Germline V gene lookup returns CDR1 TSWWSYY and CDR2 QGS.

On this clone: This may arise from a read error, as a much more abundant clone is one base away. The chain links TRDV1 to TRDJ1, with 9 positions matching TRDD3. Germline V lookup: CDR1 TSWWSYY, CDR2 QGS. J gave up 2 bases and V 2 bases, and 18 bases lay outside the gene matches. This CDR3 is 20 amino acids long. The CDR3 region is CALGEVLSSVPGGSTDKLIF. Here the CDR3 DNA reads TGTGCTCTTGGGGAAGTCCTTTCCTCGGTGCCTGGGGGATCTACCGATAAACTCATCTTT.

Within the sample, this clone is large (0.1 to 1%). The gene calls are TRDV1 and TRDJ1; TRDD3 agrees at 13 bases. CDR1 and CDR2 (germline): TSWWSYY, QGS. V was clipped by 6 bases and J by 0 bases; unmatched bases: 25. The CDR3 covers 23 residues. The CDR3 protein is CALGLHPYWGIRTPPTYTDKLIF. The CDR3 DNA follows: TGTGCTCTTGGCCTCCACCCGTACTGGGGGATACGCACACCCCCGACATACACCGATAAACTCATCTTT.

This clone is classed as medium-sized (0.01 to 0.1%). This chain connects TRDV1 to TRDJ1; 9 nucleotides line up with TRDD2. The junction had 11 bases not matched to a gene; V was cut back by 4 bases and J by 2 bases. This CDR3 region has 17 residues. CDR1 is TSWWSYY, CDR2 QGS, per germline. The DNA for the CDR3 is TGTGCTCTTGGGGTCCCTTCCTACGCGCCGCAAACCGATAAACTCATCTTT. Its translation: CALGVPSYAPQTDKLIF.

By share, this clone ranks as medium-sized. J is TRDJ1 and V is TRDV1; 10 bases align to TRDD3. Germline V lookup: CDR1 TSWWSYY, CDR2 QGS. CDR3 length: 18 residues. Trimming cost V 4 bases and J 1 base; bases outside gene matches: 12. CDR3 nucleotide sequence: TGTGCTCTTGGGGTTCCGAAGACTGGGGGATGGAGCACCGATAAACTCATCTTT. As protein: CALGVPKTGGWSTDKLIF.

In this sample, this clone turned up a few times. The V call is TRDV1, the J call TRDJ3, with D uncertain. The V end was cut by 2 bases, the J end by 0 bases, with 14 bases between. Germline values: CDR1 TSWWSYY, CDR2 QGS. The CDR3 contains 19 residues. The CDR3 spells CALGEYYGPSSWDTRQMFF. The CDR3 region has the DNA TGTGCTCTTGGGGAATACTACGGGCCAAGCTCCTGGGACACCCGACAGATGTTTTTC.

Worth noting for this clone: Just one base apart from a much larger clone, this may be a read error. CDR3 sequence reads: CALGEDHNGGYPTTDKLIF. In DNA, the CDR3 is TGTGCTCTTGGGGAAGACCACAATGGGGGATACCCAACCACCGATAAACTCATCTTT. This rearrangement joins TRDV1 to TRDJ1, with TRDD3 identical over 10 bases. The V gene's germline CDR1 is TSWWSYY and CDR2 QGS. This CDR3 contains 19 residues. The ends lost 2 bases at V and 1 base at J; junction bases unmatched: 13.

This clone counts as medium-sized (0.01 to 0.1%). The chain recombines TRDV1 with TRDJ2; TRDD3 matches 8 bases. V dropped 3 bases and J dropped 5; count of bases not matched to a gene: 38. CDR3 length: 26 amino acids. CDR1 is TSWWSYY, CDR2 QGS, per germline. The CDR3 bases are TGTGCTCTTGGGGACCTTGGCCTTCTCCGCATAGTCTACGCCTTTTTGTACTGGGGGGCCACAGCACAACTCTTCTTT. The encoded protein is CALGDLGLLRIVYAFLYWGATAQLFF.

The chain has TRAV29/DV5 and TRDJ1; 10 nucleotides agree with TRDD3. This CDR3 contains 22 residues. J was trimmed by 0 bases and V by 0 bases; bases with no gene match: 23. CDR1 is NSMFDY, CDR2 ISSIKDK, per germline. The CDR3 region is CAASAALHLPVLGDWNTDKLIF. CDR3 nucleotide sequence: TGTGCAGCAAGCGCTGCGCTTCATTTGCCGGTACTGGGGGATTGGAACACCGATAAACTCATCTTT.

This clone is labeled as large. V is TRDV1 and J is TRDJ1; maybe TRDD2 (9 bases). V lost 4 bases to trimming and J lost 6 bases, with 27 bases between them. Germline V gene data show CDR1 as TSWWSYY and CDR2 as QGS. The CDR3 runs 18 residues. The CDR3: CALGGGLPTTGGGYKLIF. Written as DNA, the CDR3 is TGTGCTCTTGGGGGAGGCCTTCCTACGACTGGGGGTGGTTATAAACTCATCTTT.

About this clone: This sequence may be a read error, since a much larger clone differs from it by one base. CDR3 residues: CALGARTRPPSYAQLGVYTDKLIF. DNA for the CDR3: TGTGCTCTTGGGGCCCGAACGAGACCTCCTTCCTACGCCCAACTGGGGGTCTACACCGATAAACTCATCTTT. V gene TRDV1 combines with J gene TRDJ1; tentatively, D is TRDD2 (9 bases). CDR1 is TSWWSYY, CDR2 QGS, per germline. CDR3 length: 24 residues. Trimming took off 4 bases at V and 0 bases at J, with 39 bases between the two ends.

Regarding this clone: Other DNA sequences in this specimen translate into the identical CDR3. The DNA for the CDR3 is TGTGCTCTTCGGGGGGGTAGGTCCGATAAACTCATCTTT. Encoded protein: CALRGGRSDKLIF. J is TRDJ1 and V is TRDV1, with D tentatively TRDD3 (5 bases). The CDR3 sequence is 13 residues long. Germline CDR1 and CDR2: TSWWSYY and QGS. The V and J ends lost 8 bases and 3 bases respectively, with 13 bases between them.

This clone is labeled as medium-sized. Written as DNA, the CDR3 is TGTGCTCTTGGGGAACTCTGGCCGTACCTAAACACCGATAAACTCATCTTT. Encoded protein: CALGELWPYLNTDKLIF. This chain uses TRDV1 with TRDJ1; D not resolved. Trimming stripped 0 bases from V and 0 bases from J, with 14 bases between. This CDR3 has 17 residues. Germline values: CDR1 TSWWSYY, CDR2 QGS.

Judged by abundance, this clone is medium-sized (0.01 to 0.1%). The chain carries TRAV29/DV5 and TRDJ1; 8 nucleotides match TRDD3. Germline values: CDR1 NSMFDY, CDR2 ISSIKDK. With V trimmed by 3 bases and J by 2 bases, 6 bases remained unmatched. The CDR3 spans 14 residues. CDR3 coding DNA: TGTGCAGCAACGGGGGATAGGGGAACCGATAAACTCATCTTT. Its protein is CAATGDRGTDKLIF. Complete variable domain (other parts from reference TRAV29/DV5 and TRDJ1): DQQVKQNSPSLSVQEGRISILNCDYTNSMFDYFLWYKKYPAEGPTFLISISSIKDKNEDGRFTVFLNKSAKHLSLHIVPSQPGDSAVYFCAATGDRGTDKLIFGKGTRVTVEP.

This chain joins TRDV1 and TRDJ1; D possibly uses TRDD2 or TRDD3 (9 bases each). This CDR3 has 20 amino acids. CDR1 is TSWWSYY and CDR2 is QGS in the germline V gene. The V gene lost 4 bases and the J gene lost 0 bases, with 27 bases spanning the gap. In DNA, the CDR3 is TGTGCTCTTGGGGTGCCAAACCTTCCTACTACTGGGGGAAACACCGATAAACTCATCTTT. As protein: CALGVPNLPTTGGNTDKLIF.

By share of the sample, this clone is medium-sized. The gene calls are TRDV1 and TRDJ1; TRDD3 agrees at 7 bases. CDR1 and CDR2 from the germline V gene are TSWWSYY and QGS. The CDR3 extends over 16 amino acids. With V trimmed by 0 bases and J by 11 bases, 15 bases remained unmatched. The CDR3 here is CALGELAVEGGICLIF. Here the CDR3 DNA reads TGTGCTCTTGGGGAACTCGCCGTCGAGGGGGGGATCTGTCTCATCTTT.

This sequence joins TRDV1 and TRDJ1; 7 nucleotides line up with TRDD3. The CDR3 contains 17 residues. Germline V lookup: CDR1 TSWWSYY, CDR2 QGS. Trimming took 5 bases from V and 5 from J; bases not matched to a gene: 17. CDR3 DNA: TGTGCTCTTGGGTCTTCCCCTCCTTCGGGGGGGGATGATAAACTCATCTTT. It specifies CALGSSPPSGGDDKLIF.

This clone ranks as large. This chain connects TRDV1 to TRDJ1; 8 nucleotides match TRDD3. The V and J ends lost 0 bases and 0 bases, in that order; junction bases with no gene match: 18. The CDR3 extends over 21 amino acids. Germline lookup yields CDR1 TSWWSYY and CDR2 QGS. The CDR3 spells CALGELRYPLGGSQYTDKLIF. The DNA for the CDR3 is TGTGCTCTTGGGGAACTACGCTACCCCCTTGGGGGATCACAATACACCGATAAACTCATCTTT.

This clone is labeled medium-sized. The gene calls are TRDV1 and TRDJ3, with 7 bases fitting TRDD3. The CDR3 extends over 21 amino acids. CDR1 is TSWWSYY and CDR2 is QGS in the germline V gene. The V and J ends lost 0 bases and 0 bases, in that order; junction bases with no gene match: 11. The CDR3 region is CALGELVDWGASSWDTRQMFF. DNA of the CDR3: TGTGCTCTTGGGGAACTAGTCGACTGGGGAGCGAGCTCCTGGGACACCCGACAGATGTTTTTC.

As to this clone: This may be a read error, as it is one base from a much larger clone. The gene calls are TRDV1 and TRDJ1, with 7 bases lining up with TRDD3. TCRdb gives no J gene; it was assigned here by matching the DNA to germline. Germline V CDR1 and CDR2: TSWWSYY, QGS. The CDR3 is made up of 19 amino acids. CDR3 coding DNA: TGTGCTCTTGGGGAAAGAATCCCTAACGTGGGGGAGTACACCGAGAAACTCATCTTT. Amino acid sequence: CALGERIPNVGEYTEKLIF.

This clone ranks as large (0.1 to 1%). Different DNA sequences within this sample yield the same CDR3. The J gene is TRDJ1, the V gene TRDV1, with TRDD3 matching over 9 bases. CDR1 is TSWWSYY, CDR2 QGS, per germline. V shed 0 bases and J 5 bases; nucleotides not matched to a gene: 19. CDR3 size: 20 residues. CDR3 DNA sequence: TGTGCTCTTGGGGAACTAGGGCACAGGGCTGGGGGATGGAGGACGGATAAACTCATCTTT. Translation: CALGELGHRAGGWRTDKLIF.

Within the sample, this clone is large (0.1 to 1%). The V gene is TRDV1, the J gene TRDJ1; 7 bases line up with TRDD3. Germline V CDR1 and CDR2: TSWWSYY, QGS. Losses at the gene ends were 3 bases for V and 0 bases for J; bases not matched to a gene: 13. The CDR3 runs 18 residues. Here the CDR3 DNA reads TGTGCTCTTGGGGACGACTTACAGCGTTGGGGGAACACCGATAAACTCATCTTT. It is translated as CALGDDLQRWGNTDKLIF.

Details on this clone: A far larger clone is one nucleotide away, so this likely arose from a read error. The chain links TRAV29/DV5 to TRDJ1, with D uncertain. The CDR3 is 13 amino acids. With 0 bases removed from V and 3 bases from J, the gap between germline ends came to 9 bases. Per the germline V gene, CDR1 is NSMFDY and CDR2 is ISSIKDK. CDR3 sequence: CAASVCYSDKLIF. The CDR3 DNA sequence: TGTGCAGCAAGCGTGTGCTACTCCGATAAACTCATCTTT.

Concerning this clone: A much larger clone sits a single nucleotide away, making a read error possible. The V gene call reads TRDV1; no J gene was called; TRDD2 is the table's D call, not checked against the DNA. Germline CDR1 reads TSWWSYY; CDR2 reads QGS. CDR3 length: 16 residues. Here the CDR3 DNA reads TGTGCTCTTGGGCCCTTCCTACTTGTGTACACCGATAAACCCATCTTT. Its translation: CALGPFLLVYTDKPIF.